This passage covers 18 T cell receptor beta chains from one sample sequenced in a study of T cells in Graves' hyperthyroidism and ophthalmopathy. What was amplified from RNA transcripts were TCR beta CDR3 regions. First-round RT-PCR of the TCR CDR3 relied on the HTBI primer set. TCRdb called the multiplex PCR reads again in MiXCR, with one record for every CDR3 protein. The data contain 300,000 to 450,000 distinct CDR3 sequences, more than 15% of them seen just once; the ten biggest clones take up roughly 26%. Material for sequencing was blood. The receptors come from a woman younger than 35 with Graves' hyperthyroidism that later progressed to Graves' ophthalmopathy.

At least ten counts were recorded for this clonotype. The chain's CDR3 is CASSLQRAGGWYEQYF. CDR3 nucleotides: TGTGCCAGCAGCCTCCAGCGGGCAGGGGGCTGGTACGAGCAGTACTTC. This sequence joins TRBV11-2 and TRBJ2-7; 8 bases line up with TRBD1. This CDR3 has 16 residues. Trimming at V came to 5 bases and at J to 4 bases, leaving 13 bases not matched to a gene. Per the germline V gene, CDR1 is SGHAT and CDR2 is FQNNGV.

At least ten counts were recorded for this clonotype. The chain employs TRBV6-1 and TRBJ1-5; the match to TRBD1 covers 9 bases. This CDR3 contains 14 residues. V trimming: 6 bases; J trimming: 6 bases; junction bases outside the gene matches: 6. CDR1 and CDR2 from the germline V gene are MNHNS and SASEGT. The CDR3: CASSITGGLQPQHF. The CDR3 DNA sequence: TGTGCCAGCAGCATTACAGGGGGCCTTCAGCCCCAGCATTTT.

The sample holds many counts of this clonotype. The chain recombines TRBV12-3 or TRBV12-4 with TRBJ2-7, with TRBD1 as a possible D gene (6 bases). Between the trimmed V and J ends, which lost 6 bases and 7 bases, there was a span of 22 bases. There are 15 residues in the CDR3. CDR3 DNA sequence: TGTGCCAGCAGCTTATCCTCCCCGACAGGTTGGGAGCAGTACTTC. This codes for CASSLSSPTGWEQYF.

There are many counts of this clonotype. The genes are TRBV5-1 and TRBJ2-5; no reliable D call. CDR1 is SGHRS, CDR2 YFSETQ, per germline. The CDR3 is 12 amino acids. Trimming shortened V by 7 bases and J by 0 bases, and 7 bases separated the two germline ends. CDR3 residues: CASSPDQETQYF. The CDR3 coding sequence is TGCGCCAGCTCCCCCGACCAAGAGACCCAGTACTTC.

This clonotype was recorded a few times. This rearrangement joins TRBV28 to TRBJ2-1, with 11 bases fitting TRBD2. CDR3 size: 15 residues. The trim removed 8 bases at V and 5 bases at J, leaving 8 bases unmatched. Per the germline V gene, CDR1 is MDHEN and CDR2 is SYDVKM. CDR3 in amino acids: CASLPSGRPHNEQFF. CDR3 coding DNA: TGTGCCAGCTTGCCTAGCGGGAGGCCCCACAATGAGCAGTTCTTC.

Only a few counts were recorded for this clonotype. The chain couples TRBV6-1 to TRBJ1-3; 8 bases map to TRBD1. This CDR3 has 13 amino acids. V gave up 11 bases and J gave up 4 bases; unmatched junction bases: 7. Germline-derived CDR1 and CDR2 are MNHNS and SASEGT. The CDR3 reads CAPGPGGGNTIYF. The DNA for the CDR3 is TGTGCCCCCGGGCCAGGGGGCGGAAACACCATATATTTT.

This clonotype was counted a few times. This CDR3 is CSARDRGWYSYNEQFF. CDR3 DNA sequence: TGCAGTGCTAGAGACAGGGGGTGGTACTCCTACAATGAGCAGTTCTTC. This sequence joins TRBV20-1 and TRBJ2-1; 7 bases match TRBD1. From germline, CDR1 is DFQATT and CDR2 SNEGSKA (reference sequence). The CDR3 has 16 amino acids. V gave up 0 bases and J gave up 0 bases; unmatched junction bases: 5.

This clonotype has at least ten counts. CDR3 sequence (DNA): TGTGCCAGCAGTTTATCATTTGACAGGGAGAGTTTGGGCTCCTACGAGCAGTACTTC. Protein: CASSLSFDRESLGSYEQYF. The chain is built from TRBV28 and TRBJ2-7; 7 bases match TRBD1. V was clipped by 1 base and J by 0 bases; unmatched bases: 15. The CDR3 has 19 residues. Germline V CDR1 and CDR2: MDHEN, SYDVKM.

This clonotype has ten or more counts. This chain links TRBV28 with TRBJ1-6; 9 bases line up with TRBD1. Germline V gene lookup returns CDR1 MDHEN and CDR2 SYDVKM. V lost 6 bases, J lost 0 bases, and 3 bases stayed unmatched. This CDR3 has 16 amino acids. This CDR3 is CASRGQGSSYNSPLHF. In DNA form, the CDR3 reads TGTGCCAGCAGGGGACAGGGCAGCTCCTATAATTCACCCCTCCACTTT.

This clonotype came up many times. V gene TRBV6-1 combines with J gene TRBJ1-4; the match to TRBD1 covers 7 bases. J was trimmed by 5 bases and V by 1 base; bases with no gene match: 1. Germline CDR1 and CDR2: MNHNS and SASEGT. The length of the CDR3 is 14 residues. The CDR3 coding sequence is TGTGCCAGCAGTGAAGTGACAGGGAATGAAAAACTGTTTTTT. Translation: CASSEVTGNEKLFF.

The chain combines TRBV20-1 with TRBJ2-7, with TRBD2 matching 10 bases. There are 14 residues in the CDR3. Germline-derived CDR1 and CDR2 are DFQATT and SNEGSKA (reference sequence). With V trimmed by 6 bases and J by 6 bases, 11 bases remained unmatched. The CDR3 protein is CSAPPGTSVPEQYF. The CDR3 DNA sequence: TGCAGTGCGCCCCCCGGGACTAGCGTACCCGAGCAGTACTTC.

This clonotype has at least ten counts. The J gene is TRBJ2-7, the V gene TRBV12-3 or TRBV12-4, with 16 positions matching TRBD2. V lost 5 bases and J lost 6; bases outside the gene matches: 16. The CDR3 covers 19 residues. As DNA, the CDR3 is TGTGCCAGCAGTCCCGACGGGACTAGCGGGAGGGCCAATTCAGGCGAGCAGTACTTC. It yields the protein CASSPDGTSGRANSGEQYF.

This clonotype was detected many times. The V gene is TRBV28, the J gene TRBJ2-6, with TRBD1 matching 9 bases. V lost 6 bases to trimming and J lost 1 base; unmatched junction nucleotides: 7. The CDR3 sequence is 17 residues long. Germline CDR1 MDHEN, CDR2 SYDVKM. The CDR3 loop reads CASSRTGVISGANVLTF. For the CDR3, the DNA is TGTGCCAGCAGCCGGACAGGGGTAATATCTGGGGCCAACGTCCTGACTTTC.

Regarding this clonotype: This may stem from a read error, because a much larger clone lies one nucleotide away. The genes are TRBV28 and TRBJ1-2; the D is unclear. This CDR3 spans 13 amino acids. Germline CDR1 and CDR2: MDHEN and SYDVKM. V shed 3 bases and J shed 4 bases, with 9 bases lying between them. CDR3 in amino acids: CASSFRMGYGYTF. CDR3 DNA sequence: TGTGCCAGCAGTTTTAGGATGGGCTATGGCTACACCTTC.

With regard to this clonotype: A much larger clone differs from this one at a single base, so this may be a read error. This chain joins TRBV30 and TRBJ2-4; D is unclear. Germline-derived CDR1 and CDR2 are GTSNPN and SVGIG (reference sequence). The length of the CDR3 is 17 residues. DNA for the CDR3: TGTGTCTGGAGTTTTACCCTTCAAGGGAAAGCCAAAAACATTCAGTACTTC. Translating gives CVWSFTLQGKAKNIQYF.

V gene TRBV2 combines with J gene TRBJ2-2; 9 bases are shared with TRBD2. This CDR3 has 15 residues. Germline V gene sequence: CDR1 SNHLY, CDR2 FYNNEI. After removal of 6 bases from V and 7 bases from J, the junction contained 9 bases not matched to a gene. The DNA of the CDR3 is TGTGCCAGCAGCTGGCGGGAGGGCCTTGGCGGGGAGCTGTTTTTT. This sequence encodes CASSWREGLGGELFF.

Worth noting for this clonotype: One junction end disagrees with the germline gene, perhaps due to a read error. The rearrangement uses TRBV12-3 or TRBV12-4 and TRBJ2-7; a possible D gene is TRBD2 (6 bases). The CDR3 totals 12 residues. The CDR3 here is CASSSTDYDQYF. In DNA form, the CDR3 reads TGTGCCAGCAGCTCTACGGACTACGACCAGTACTTC.

In this sample, this clonotype turned up a few times. The CDR3 DNA sequence: TGCAGTGCTATAGGTCCAGGAACAGATACGCAGTATTTT. It codes for CSAIGPGTDTQYF. The J gene is TRBJ2-3, the V gene TRBV20-1; D remains ambiguous. Germline CDR1 reads DFQATT; CDR2 reads SNEGSKA (reference sequence). CDR3 length: 13 amino acids. The germline V and J ends were trimmed by 4 bases and 3 bases, with 11 bases remaining between them.